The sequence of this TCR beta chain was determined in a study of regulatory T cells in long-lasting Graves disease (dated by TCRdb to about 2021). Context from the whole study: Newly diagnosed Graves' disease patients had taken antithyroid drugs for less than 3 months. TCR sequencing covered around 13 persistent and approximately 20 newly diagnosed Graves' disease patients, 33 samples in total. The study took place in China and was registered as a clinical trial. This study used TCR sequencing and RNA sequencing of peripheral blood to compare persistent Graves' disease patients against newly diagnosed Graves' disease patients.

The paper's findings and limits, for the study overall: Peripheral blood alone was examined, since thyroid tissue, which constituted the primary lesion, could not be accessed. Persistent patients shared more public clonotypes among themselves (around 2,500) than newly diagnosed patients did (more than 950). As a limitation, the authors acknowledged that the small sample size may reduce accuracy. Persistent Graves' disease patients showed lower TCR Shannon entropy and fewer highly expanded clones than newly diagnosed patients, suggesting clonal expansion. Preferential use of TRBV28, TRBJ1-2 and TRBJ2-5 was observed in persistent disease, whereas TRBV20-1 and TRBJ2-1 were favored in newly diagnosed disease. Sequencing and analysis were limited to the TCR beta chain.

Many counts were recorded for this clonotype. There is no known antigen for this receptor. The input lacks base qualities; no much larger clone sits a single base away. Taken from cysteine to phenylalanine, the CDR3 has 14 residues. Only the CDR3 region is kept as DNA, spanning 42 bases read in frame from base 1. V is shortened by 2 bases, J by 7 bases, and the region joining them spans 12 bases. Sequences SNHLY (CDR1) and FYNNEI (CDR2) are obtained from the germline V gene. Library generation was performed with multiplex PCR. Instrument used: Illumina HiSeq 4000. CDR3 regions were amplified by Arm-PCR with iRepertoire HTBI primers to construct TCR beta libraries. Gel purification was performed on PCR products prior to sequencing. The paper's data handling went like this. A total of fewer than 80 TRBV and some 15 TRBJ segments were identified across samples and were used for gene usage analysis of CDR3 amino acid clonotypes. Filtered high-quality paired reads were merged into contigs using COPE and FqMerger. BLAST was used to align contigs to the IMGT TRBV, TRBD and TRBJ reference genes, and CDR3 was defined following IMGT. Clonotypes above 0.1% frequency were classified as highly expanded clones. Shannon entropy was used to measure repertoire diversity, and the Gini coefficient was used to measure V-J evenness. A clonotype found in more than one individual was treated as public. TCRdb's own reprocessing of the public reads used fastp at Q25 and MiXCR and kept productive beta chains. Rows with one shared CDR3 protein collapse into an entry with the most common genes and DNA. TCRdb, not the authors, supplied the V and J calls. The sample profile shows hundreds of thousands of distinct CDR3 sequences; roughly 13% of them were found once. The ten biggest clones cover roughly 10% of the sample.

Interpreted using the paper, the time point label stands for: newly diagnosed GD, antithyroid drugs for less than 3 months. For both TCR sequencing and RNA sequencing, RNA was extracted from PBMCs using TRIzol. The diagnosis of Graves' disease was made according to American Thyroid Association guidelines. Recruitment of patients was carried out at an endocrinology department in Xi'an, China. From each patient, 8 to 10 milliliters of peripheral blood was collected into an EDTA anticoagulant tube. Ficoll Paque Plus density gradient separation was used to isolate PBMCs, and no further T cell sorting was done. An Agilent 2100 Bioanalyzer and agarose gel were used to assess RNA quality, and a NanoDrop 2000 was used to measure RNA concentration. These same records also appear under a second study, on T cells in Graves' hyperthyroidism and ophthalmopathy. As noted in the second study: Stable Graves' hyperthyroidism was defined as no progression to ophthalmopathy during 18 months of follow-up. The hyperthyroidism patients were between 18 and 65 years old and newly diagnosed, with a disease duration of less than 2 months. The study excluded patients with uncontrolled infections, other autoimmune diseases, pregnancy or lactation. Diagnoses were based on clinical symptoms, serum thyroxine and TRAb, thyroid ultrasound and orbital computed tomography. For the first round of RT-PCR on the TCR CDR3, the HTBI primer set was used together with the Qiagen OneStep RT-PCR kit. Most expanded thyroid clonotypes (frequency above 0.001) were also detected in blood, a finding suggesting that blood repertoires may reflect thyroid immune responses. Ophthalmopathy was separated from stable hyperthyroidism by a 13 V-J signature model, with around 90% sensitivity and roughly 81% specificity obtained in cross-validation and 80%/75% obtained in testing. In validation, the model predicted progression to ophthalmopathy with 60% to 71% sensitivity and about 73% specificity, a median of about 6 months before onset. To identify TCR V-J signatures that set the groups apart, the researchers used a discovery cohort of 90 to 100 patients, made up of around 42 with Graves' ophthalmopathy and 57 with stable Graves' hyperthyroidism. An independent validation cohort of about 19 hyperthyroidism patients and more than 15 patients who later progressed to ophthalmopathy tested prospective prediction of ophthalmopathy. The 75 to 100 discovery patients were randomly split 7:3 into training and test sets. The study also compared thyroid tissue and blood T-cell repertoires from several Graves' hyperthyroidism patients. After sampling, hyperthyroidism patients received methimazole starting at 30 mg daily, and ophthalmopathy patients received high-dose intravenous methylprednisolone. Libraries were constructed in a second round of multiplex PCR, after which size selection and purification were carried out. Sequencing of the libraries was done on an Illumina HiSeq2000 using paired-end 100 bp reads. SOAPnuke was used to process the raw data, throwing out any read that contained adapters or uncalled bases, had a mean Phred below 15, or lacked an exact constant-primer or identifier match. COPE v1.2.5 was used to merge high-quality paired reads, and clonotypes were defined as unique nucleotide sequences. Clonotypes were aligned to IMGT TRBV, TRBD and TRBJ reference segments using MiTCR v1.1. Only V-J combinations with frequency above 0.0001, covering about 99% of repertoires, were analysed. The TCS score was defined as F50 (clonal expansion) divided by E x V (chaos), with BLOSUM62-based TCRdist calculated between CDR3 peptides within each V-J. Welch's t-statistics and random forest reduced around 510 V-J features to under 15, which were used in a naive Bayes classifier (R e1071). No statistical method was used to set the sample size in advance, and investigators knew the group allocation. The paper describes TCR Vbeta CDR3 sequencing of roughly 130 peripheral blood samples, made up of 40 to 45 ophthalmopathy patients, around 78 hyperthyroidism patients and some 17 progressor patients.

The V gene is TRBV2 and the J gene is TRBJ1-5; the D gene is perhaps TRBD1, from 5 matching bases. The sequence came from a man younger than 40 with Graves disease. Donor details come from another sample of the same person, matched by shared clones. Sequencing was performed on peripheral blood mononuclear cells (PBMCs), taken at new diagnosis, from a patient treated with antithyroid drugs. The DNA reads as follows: TGTGCCAGCAGTGAAAATGGGGCCAGCCAGCCCCAGCATTTT. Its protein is CASSENGASQPQHF.